This is a list of T cell receptor beta chains from one sample in a study of OX40 agonist ivuxolimab in advanced cancers. Libraries were prepared by immunoSEQ multiplex PCR; TCRdb keeps only in-frame clonotypes and omits some of them. The sample contains 95,000 or so clones, approximately 85% of which appear only once. The sample in question was CD4+ or CD8+ T cells sorted from blood, obtained in a trial of the OX40 agonist ivuxolimab. The receptor source for this set is an adult with an advanced solid tumor such as melanoma, head and neck, liver or kidney cancer. The CDR3 runs from the conserved cysteine through the conserved F or W. D genes are given only for firm matches. The listing skips clone size in some rows; elsewhere it reads once, few, many or a size class.

d_call	j_call	clone_size	v_call	cdr3_aa	cdr3_nt
-	TRBJ2-1	-	TRBV5-1	CASSPDSRSYNEQFF	TGCGCCAGCAGCCCGGACAGCCGCTCCTACAATGAGCAGTTCTTC
TRBD2	TRBJ2-2	-	TRBV28	CASRPPGLAGANTGELFF	TGTGCCAGCAGGCCTCCGGGACTAGCGGGCGCGAACACCGGGGAGCTGTTTTTT
-	TRBJ2-3	-	TRBV7-6	CASSLERAAGTQYF	TGTGCCAGCAGCTTAGAGAGGGCGGCAGGTACGCAGTATTTT
-	TRBJ2-3	-	TRBV2	CASKGYYTDTQYF	TGTGCCAGCAAGGGGTACTACACAGATACGCAGTATTTT
-	TRBJ1-4	once	TRBV21-1	CASSSFRLGSSEKLFF	TGTGCCAGCAGCAGTTTCCGACTGGGCAGCTCTGAAAAACTGTTTTTT
TRBD1	TRBJ2-1	-	TRBV11-3	CASSLQGESYNEQFF	TGTGCCAGCAGCTTGCAGGGGGAATCCTACAATGAGCAGTTCTTC
-	TRBJ2-2	-	TRBV5-1	CASSLAQGGELFF	TGCGCCAGCAGCTTGGCTCAGGGCGGGGAGCTGTTTTTT
TRBD2	TRBJ2-2	-	TRBV9	CASSVGYRREATGELFF	TGTGCCAGCAGCGTAGGTTATAGGCGGGAGGCTACCGGGGAGCTGTTTTTT
-	TRBJ1-5	few	TRBV6-1	CASSEGGGNQPQHF	TGTGCCAGCAGTGAGGGAGGGGGCAATCAGCCCCAGCATTTT
-	TRBJ1-4	few	TRBV15	CATSRDGGPGEKLFF	TGTGCCACCAGCAGAGATGGGGGGCCAGGGGAAAAACTGTTTTTT
TRBD1	TRBJ2-1	-	TRBV27	CASSPMTGGGEQFF	TGTGCCAGCAGTCCGATGACAGGGGGCGGAGAGCAGTTCTTC
-	TRBJ1-2	-	TRBV11-2	CASSLTRANIANYGYTF	TGTGCCAGCAGCTTAACGCGGGCCAATATAGCTAACTATGGCTACACCTTC
-	TRBJ2-1	-	TRBV5-4	CASSFDPINEQFF	TGTGCCAGCAGCTTCGATCCGATCAATGAACAGTTCTTC
-	TRBJ1-4	-	TRBV7-2	CASSLNIGTRSEKLFF	TGTGCCAGCAGCTTAAACATTGGGACAAGGAGTGAAAAACTGTTTTTT
-	TRBJ2-2	-	TRBV9	CASSVGGTGELFF	TGTGCCAGCAGCGTAGGGGGTACCGGGGAGCTGTTTTTT
-	TRBJ2-5	-	TRBV10-3	CAISYGAQETQYF	TGTGCCATCAGCTACGGGGCCCAAGAGACCCAGTACTTC
TRBD1	TRBJ2-7	-	TRBV10-3	CAISEGTGFEQYF	TGTGCCATCAGTGAGGGGACAGGGTTTGAGCAGTACTTC
-	TRBJ1-2	few	TRBV20-1	CSAIDTSGYTF	TGCAGTGCTATAGACACCTCTGGCTACACCTTC
-	TRBJ2-5	-	TRBV9	CASSVDGYQETQYF	TGTGCCAGCAGCGTAGACGGGTACCAAGAGACCCAGTACTTC
-	TRBJ2-3	few	TRBV10-2	CASRGSNTDTQYF	TGCGCCAGCAGGGGGTCCAACACAGATACGCAGTATTTT
-	TRBJ2-2	-	TRBV5-1	CASSSDSAANTGELFF	TGCGCCAGCAGCTCGGACAGCGCTGCGAACACCGGGGAGCTGTTTTTT
-	TRBJ1-4	-	TRBV28	CASSLAGHEKLFF	TGTGCCAGCAGTTTAGCGGGGCATGAAAAACTGTTTTTT
-	TRBJ1-6	-	TRBV13	CASSLGSYNSPLHF	TGTGCCAGCAGCTTAGGGTCTTATAATTCACCCCTCCACTTT
-	TRBJ2-7	once	TRBV19	CASSILQGPFYEQYF	TGTGCCAGTAGTATTCTCCAGGGGCCCTTCTACGAGCAGTACTTC
TRBD2	TRBJ2-2	-	TRBV18	CASSLGLAGSSGELFF	TGTGCCAGCTCACTGGGACTAGCGGGATCTTCCGGGGAGCTGTTTTTT
TRBD2	TRBJ2-3	-	TRBV9	CASSGTTPGSTQYF	TGTGCCAGCAGTGGGACTACCCCCGGTAGTACGCAGTATTTT
-	TRBJ2-3	-	TRBV9	CASSVGSSRAATDTQYF	TGTGCCAGCAGCGTAGGCTCGTCGCGGGCCGCCACAGATACGCAGTATTTT
TRBD1	TRBJ2-4	-	TRBV11-2	CASSQDRGSGIQYF	TGTGCCAGCAGCCAAGACAGGGGAAGTGGCATTCAGTACTTC
TRBD1	TRBJ1-1	-	TRBV11-2	CASSRDRGEAFF	TGTGCCAGCAGCCGGGACAGGGGAGAAGCTTTCTTT
-	TRBJ2-7	-	TRBV9	CASSGTETYEQYF	TGTGCCAGCAGCGGGACAGAAACCTACGAGCAGTACTTC
TRBD2	TRBJ2-7	-	TRBV27	CASSFQLAGGIEEQYF	TGTGCCAGCAGCTTCCAGCTAGCGGGAGGGATTGAAGAGCAGTACTTC
-	TRBJ2-7	-	TRBV14	CASSPHGGTHEQYF	TGTGCCAGCAGCCCCCATGGTGGGACCCACGAGCAGTACTTC
-	TRBJ2-3	-	TRBV27	CASSWGTTDTQYF	TGTGCCAGCAGTTGGGGGACCACAGATACGCAGTATTTT
-	TRBJ2-7	-	TRBV11-2	CASSFKDEQYF	TGTGCCAGCAGCTTTAAGGACGAGCAGTACTTC
-	TRBJ1-4	-	TRBV6-6	CASEAATNEKLFF	TGTGCCAGCGAGGCAGCAACTAATGAAAAACTGTTTTTT
TRBD2	TRBJ2-7	-	TRBV23-1	CASSQSPGLAGGEGIDEQYF	TGCGCCAGCAGTCAATCCCCCGGACTAGCGGGAGGCGAGGGAATCGACGAGCAGTACTTC
-	TRBJ2-7	-	TRBV10-3	CAISETGTYEQYF	TGTGCCATCAGTGAAACAGGGACCTACGAGCAGTACTTC
TRBD2	TRBJ2-3	-	TRBV5-1	CASSLVAGGSADTQYF	TGCGCCAGCAGCTTGGTCGCGGGAGGTAGCGCAGATACGCAGTATTTT
-	TRBJ2-1	-	TRBV6-5	CASSTWDNEQFF	TGTGCCAGCAGTACTTGGGACAATGAGCAGTTCTTC
TRBD1	TRBJ1-4	-	TRBV30	CAWSVGTGDEKLFF	TGTGCCTGGAGTGTGGGCACAGGGGATGAAAAACTGTTTTTT
-	TRBJ2-6	-	TRBV7-9	CASSLVGHGANVLTF	TGTGCCAGCAGCTTAGTGGGGCATGGGGCCAACGTCCTGACTTTC